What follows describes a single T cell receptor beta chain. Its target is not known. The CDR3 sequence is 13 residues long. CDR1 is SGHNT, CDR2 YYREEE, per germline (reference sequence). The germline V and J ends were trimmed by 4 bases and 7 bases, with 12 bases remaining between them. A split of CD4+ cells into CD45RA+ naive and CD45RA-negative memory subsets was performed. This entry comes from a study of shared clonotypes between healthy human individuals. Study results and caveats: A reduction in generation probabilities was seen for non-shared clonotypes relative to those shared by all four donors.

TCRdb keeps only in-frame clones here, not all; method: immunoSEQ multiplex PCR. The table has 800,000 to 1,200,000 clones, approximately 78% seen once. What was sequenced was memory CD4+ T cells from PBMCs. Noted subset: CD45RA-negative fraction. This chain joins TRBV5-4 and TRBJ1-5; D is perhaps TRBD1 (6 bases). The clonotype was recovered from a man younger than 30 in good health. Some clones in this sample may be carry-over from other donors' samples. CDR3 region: CASSQGGGQPQHF. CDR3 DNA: TGTGCCAGCAGCCAAGGGGGGGGCCAGCCCCAGCATTTT.